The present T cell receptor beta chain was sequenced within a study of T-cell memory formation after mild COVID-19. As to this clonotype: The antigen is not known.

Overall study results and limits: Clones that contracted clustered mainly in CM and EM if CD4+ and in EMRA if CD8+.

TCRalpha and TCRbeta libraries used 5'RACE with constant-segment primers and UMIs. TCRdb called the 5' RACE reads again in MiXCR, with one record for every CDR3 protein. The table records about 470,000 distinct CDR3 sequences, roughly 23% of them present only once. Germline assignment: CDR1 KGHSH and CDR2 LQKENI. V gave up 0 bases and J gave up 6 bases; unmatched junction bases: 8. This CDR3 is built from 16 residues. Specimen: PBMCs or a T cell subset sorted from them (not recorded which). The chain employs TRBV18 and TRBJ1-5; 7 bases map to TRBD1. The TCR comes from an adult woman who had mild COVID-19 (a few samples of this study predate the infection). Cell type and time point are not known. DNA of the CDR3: TGTGCCAGCTCACCACCGAGCACAGGGGTGTCTCAGCCCCAGCATTTT. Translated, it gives CASSPPSTGVSQPQHF.